This entry lists 14 T cell receptor beta chains sequenced from one sample in a study of T cells in Graves' hyperthyroidism and ophthalmopathy. Researchers took RNA transcripts and amplified the TCR beta CDR3 regions from them. TCR CDR3 underwent first-round RT-PCR with the HTBI primer set. TCRdb reanalysed the multiplex PCR reads using MiXCR and keeps one entry per CDR3 protein. The table shows a few hundred thousand distinct CDR3 sequences, with around a sixth occurring only once. Sequencing input: blood. The receptors originated from a woman under 30 with Graves' hyperthyroidism that later progressed to Graves' ophthalmopathy.

There are a few counts of this clonotype. The rearrangement joins TRBV28 to TRBJ2-3, with TRBD2 as a possible D gene (6 bases). The CDR3 extends over 17 amino acids. Germline values: CDR1 MDHEN, CDR2 SYDVKM. Trimming removed 8 bases at V and 8 bases at J, with 29 bases between. As DNA, the CDR3 is TGTGCCAGCCATACGTTGCGTGGGCTAGCGTTGTCAGGTACGCAGTATTTT. Its protein product is CASHTLRGLALSGTQYF.

This clonotype was found many times. For the CDR3, the DNA is TGTGCCAGCAGTCGAACAGACAGGGGGCCCTACGAGCAGTACTTC. It codes for CASSRTDRGPYEQYF. J is TRBJ2-7 and V is TRBV6-2 or TRBV6-3; TRBD1 matches at 10 bases. CDR3 length: 15 amino acids. CDR1 is MNHEY, CDR2 SVGEGT, per germline. Unmatched junction bases numbered 6, after V lost 5 bases and J lost 2 bases.

The J gene is TRBJ2-4, the V gene TRBV12-3 or TRBV12-4, with TRBD2 matching 11 bases. CDR3 size: 14 residues. V trimming: 5 bases; J trimming: 8 bases; junction bases outside the gene matches: 5. CDR3 in amino acids: CASSATSGIDIQYF. CDR3 bases: TGTGCCAGCAGTGCGACTAGCGGGATCGACATTCAGTACTTC.

This clonotype was picked up a small number of times. CDR3 loop: CASSFPNTDTQYF. DNA for the CDR3: TGTGCCAGCAGTTTTCCGAACACAGATACGCAGTATTTT. The gene calls are TRBV27 and TRBJ2-3; D gene uncertain. The germline V gene has CDR1 MNHEY and CDR2 SMNVEV (reference sequence). The CDR3 has 13 amino acids. V was cut by 3 bases and J by 2 bases, with 6 bases left in between.

The chain carries TRBV30 and TRBJ1-1; D not resolved. The germline gives CDR1 GTSNPN, CDR2 SVGIG (reference sequence). This CDR3 is built from 15 residues. Trimming removed 0 bases from V and 1 base from J, with 12 bases in between. The CDR3 region has the DNA TGTGCCTGGAGTGTACCCCTCAGACAGAACACTGAAGCTTTCTTT. It specifies CAWSVPLRQNTEAFF.

This clonotype was observed a handful of times. V usage is TRBV20-1 and J usage is TRBJ2-7; TRBD2 might be the D (6 bases). The CDR3 runs 14 residues. Germline CDR1 is DFQATT and CDR2 is SNEGSKA (reference sequence). V dropped 6 bases and J dropped 0 bases, with 15 bases sitting between them. DNA of the CDR3: TGCAGTGCACCGGAGCGGCGGGGCTCCTACGAGCAGTACTTC. Translation gives CSAPERRGSYEQYF.

Only a few counts were recorded for this clonotype. The genes are TRBV5-6 and TRBJ2-5, with D perhaps TRBD2 (5 bases). Per germline, CDR1 SGHDT and CDR2 YYEEEE. This CDR3 is built from 14 residues. The V and J ends lost 2 bases and 1 base respectively, with 9 bases between them. In DNA form, the CDR3 reads TGTGCCAGCAGCTTAAGACTACCCCAAGAGACCCAGTACTTC. The encoded protein is CASSLRLPQETQYF.

Only a few counts were recorded for this clonotype. The gene calls are TRBV12-3 or TRBV12-4 and TRBJ2-3; 12 nucleotides align to TRBD2. CDR3 length: 14 amino acids. The J segment lost 5 bases and the V segment lost 6 bases, leaving 3 bases of the junction unmatched. The CDR3 nucleotides are TGTGCCAGCAGGGGACTAGCGGGCGAAGATACGCAGTATTTT. Amino acid sequence: CASRGLAGEDTQYF.

The table lists this clonotype with a few counts. This sequence joins TRBV29-1 and TRBJ1-1; D uncertain. Trimming removed 3 bases from V and 0 bases from J, with 5 bases in between. The germline gives CDR1 SQVTM, CDR2 ANQGSEA. The CDR3 spans 12 residues. The CDR3 bases are TGCAGCGTTGATTCTGTGAACACTGAAGCTTTCTTT. Translating gives CSVDSVNTEAFF.

This rearrangement joins TRBV11-2 to TRBJ1-2; D not resolved. Germline CDR1 SGHAT, CDR2 FQNNGV. This CDR3 is 15 amino acids long. V shed 5 bases and J shed 6 bases, with 19 bases lying between them. CDR3 DNA: TGTGCCAGCAGCCATACAACCCCGGGAGCTCATGGCTACACCTTC. Translation gives CASSHTTPGAHGYTF.

This clonotype showed up many times. This chain joins TRBV5-1 and TRBJ2-2; D is unclear. The CDR3 extends over 14 amino acids. Germline assignment: CDR1 SGHRS and CDR2 YFSETQ. V lost 1 base to trimming and J lost 3 bases, with 7 bases between them. CDR3 coding DNA: TGCGCCAGCAGCTTGATAGTGGACACCGGGGAGCTGTTTTTT. It is translated as CASSLIVDTGELFF. Supplemented by reference TRBV5-1 and TRBJ2-2, the full variable domain reads KAGVTQTPRYLIKTRGQQVTLSCSPISGHRSVSWYQQTPGQGLQFLFEYFSETQRNKGNFPGRFSGRQFSNSRSEMNVSTLELGDSALYLCASSLIVDTGELFFGEGSRLTVL.

This clonotype appeared many times. The rearrangement uses TRBV15 and TRBJ1-1; D is possibly TRBD1 (5 bases). CDR3 size: 16 residues. Trimming left V 1 base short and J 3 bases short, with 15 bases between. Germline CDR1 is LNHNV and CDR2 is YYDKDF (reference sequence). The chain's CDR3 is CATSRGGEGSYTEAFF. DNA for the CDR3: TGTGCCACCAGCAGAGGGGGGGAGGGCTCGTACACTGAAGCTTTCTTT.

This clonotype was observed many times. The chain joins TRBV6-2 or TRBV6-3 to TRBJ1-1; no clear D. Deletions cut 5 bases from V and 0 bases from J, with 19 bases between. The CDR3 length is 17 residues. Germline CDR1 reads MNHEY; CDR2 reads SVGEGT. CDR3 amino acids: CASSLDRRTLMNTEAFF. The CDR3 nucleotides are TGTGCCAGCAGTCTCGATCGGAGAACCCTTATGAACACTGAAGCTTTCTTT.

This clonotype was observed many times. This chain connects TRBV28 to TRBJ1-1; 8 bases line up with TRBD1. Germline CDR1 MDHEN, CDR2 SYDVKM. CDR3 length: 16 amino acids. J lost 5 bases, V lost 4 bases, and 12 bases had no gene match. The CDR3 DNA sequence: TGTGCCAGCAGTTCAGGACCAGGGGGCGTTCGTACTGAAGCTTTCTTT. Its translation is CASSSGPGGVRTEAFF.